Shown below are 27 T cell receptor beta chains from a single sample sequenced in a study of blood T cells in healthy people across ages. Together with a sample-barcoded 5' primer, a J-beta primer mix was included in a second PCR lasting about 7 to 12 cycles. Using its own MiXCR run on the 5' RACE reads, TCRdb lists one record per CDR3 protein. The table includes about 640,000 distinct CDR3 sequences, about 53% detected once. Sequenced sample: blood. The receptors stem from a man in his 60s in good health.

This clonotype was seen a handful of times. The junction shows a germline mismatch at one end, possibly a read error. The chain has TRBV12-3 or TRBV12-4 and TRBJ1-2; D might be TRBD1 (6 bases). CDR3 size: 15 residues. The DNA for the CDR3 is TGTGCCAGTAGTTTCGGGACACCCGCTAACTATGGCTACACCTTC. Translating gives CASSFGTPANYGYTF.

CDR3 sequence reads: CASSEDRVAFF. The DNA of the CDR3 is TGTGCCAGCAGTGAAGACAGGGTGGCTTTCTTT. The V gene is TRBV6-5, the J gene TRBJ1-1; 7 nucleotides agree with TRBD1. This CDR3 is 11 amino acids long. V lost 5 bases, J lost 11 bases, and 5 bases stayed unmatched. CDR1 and CDR2 (germline): MNHEY, SVGAGI.

The V and J genes are TRBV20-1 and TRBJ2-5, with no clear D. The DNA end lines up better with TRBJ2-7; the J call may be wrong. CDR3 length: 11 residues. The V gene's germline CDR1 is DFQATT and CDR2 SNEGSKA (reference sequence). The CDR3 nucleotides are TGCAGTGCCACAGACGGCGACGAGCAGTACTTC. It is translated as CSATDGDEQYF.

The chain carries TRBV4-1 and TRBJ1-2, with 8 bases fitting TRBD1. The ends lost 4 bases at V and 5 bases at J; junction bases unmatched: 9. Germline V CDR1 and CDR2: MGHRA, YSYEKL. The CDR3 totals 15 residues. This CDR3 reads CASSPLSQGAYGYTF. The CDR3 DNA follows: TGCGCCAGCAGCCCCTTAAGCCAGGGGGCTTATGGCTACACCTTC.

This clonotype was observed a single time. The chain links TRBV18 to TRBJ2-6, with D perhaps given as TRBD1 or TRBD2 (7 bases each). This CDR3 is built from 16 residues. Trimming pared 3 bases from V and 2 bases from J, leaving 11 bases between. CDR1 is KGHSH and CDR2 is LQKENI in the germline V gene. The CDR3 coding sequence is TGTGCCAGCTCACCCAGGGGGGGCGCTGGGGCCAACGTCCTGACTTTC. This translates into CASSPRGGAGANVLTF. The variable domain in full, completed from reference TRBV18 and TRBJ2-6, reads NAGVMQNPRHLVRRRGQEARLRCSPMKGHSHVYWYRQLPEEGLKFMVYLQKENIIDESGMPKERFSAEFPKEGPSILRIQQVVRGDSAAYFCASSPRGGAGANVLTFGAGSRLTVL.

This clonotype was counted a few times. This chain links TRBV3-1 with TRBJ2-7; weak D call: TRBD1 (5 bases). V was clipped by 1 base and J by 3 bases, with 13 bases between them. The CDR3 is 15 amino acids. The V gene's germline CDR1 is LGHDT and CDR2 YNNKEL (reference sequence). In DNA, the CDR3 is TGTGCCAGCAGCCAAGCCCAGGGTTTAAGCTACGAGCAGTACTTC. It is translated as CASSQAQGLSYEQYF.

The chain joins TRBV15 to TRBJ2-5; 11 nucleotides match TRBD2. The CDR3 extends over 19 amino acids. The trim removed 0 bases at V and 2 bases at J, leaving 11 bases unmatched. Germline lookup yields CDR1 LNHNV and CDR2 YYDKDF (reference sequence). CDR3 sequence: CATSRDRRLAGGNQETQYF. CDR3 nucleotide sequence: TGTGCCACCAGCAGAGATCGTCGTCTAGCGGGGGGTAATCAAGAGACCCAGTACTTC.

This clonotype was found a few times. The chain couples TRBV6-1 to TRBJ2-7, with D tentatively TRBD1 (6 bases). This CDR3 spans 14 amino acids. The V end lost 2 bases, the J end lost 6 bases, and 14 bases lay between the germline ends. Germline CDR1 reads MNHNS; CDR2 reads SASEGT. CDR3 region: CASSETGTPGEQYF. The CDR3 coding sequence is TGTGCCAGCAGTGAAACCGGGACACCCGGCGAGCAGTACTTC.

This clonotype was seen a handful of times. This sequence joins TRBV9 and TRBJ2-7; weak D call: TRBD1 (6 bases). The CDR3 sequence is 15 residues long. Deletions cut 2 bases from V and 2 bases from J, with 14 bases between. Germline lookup yields CDR1 SGDLS and CDR2 YYNGEE. The CDR3 bases are TGTGCCAGCAGCGTGGAACAGGGAGCTACCTACGAGCAGTACTTC. Translating gives CASSVEQGATYEQYF.

This clonotype was found a few times. V and J are TRBV6-5 and TRBJ2-1; TRBD2 might be the D (7 bases). Trimming cost V 7 bases and J 8 bases, with 18 bases left between them. This CDR3 has 14 residues. From germline, CDR1 is MNHEY and CDR2 SVGAGI. The CDR3 coding sequence is TGTGCCAGCACCCTAGGGGGGGTGGGGGATGAGCAGTTCTTC. Its translation is CASTLGGVGDEQFF.

This chain links TRBV5-1 with TRBJ2-5; tentatively, D is TRBD1 or TRBD2 (5 bases each). Germline V CDR1 and CDR2: SGHRS, YFSETQ. Trimming left V 4 bases short and J 1 base short, with 11 bases between. The CDR3 loop spans 14 amino acids. The CDR3 sequence is CASSDGDLQETQYF. DNA for the CDR3: TGCGCCAGCAGCGACGGGGACCTCCAAGAGACCCAGTACTTC.

The chain combines TRBV5-1 with TRBJ2-7; no firm D call. This CDR3 spans 14 amino acids. With 4 bases removed from V and 4 bases from J, the gap between germline ends came to 15 bases. CDR1 SGHRS and CDR2 YFSETQ come from the germline V gene. The CDR3 sequence: CASSPDGDPYEQYF. CDR3 bases: TGCGCCAGCAGCCCGGACGGAGACCCTTACGAGCAGTACTTC.

As for this clonotype: A much larger clone differs from this one at a single base, so this may be a read error. The chain joins TRBV28 to TRBJ2-1; either TRBD1 or TRBD2 may supply D (5 bases each). CDR3 length equals 16 residues. The germline V gene has CDR1 MDHEN and CDR2 SYDVKM. CDR3 amino acids: CASGLVGGGSYNEQFF. CDR3 nucleotides: TGTGCCAGCGGTTTGGTGGGTGGGGGCTCCTACAATGAGCAGTTCTTC. Supplemented by reference TRBV28 and TRBJ2-1, the full variable domain reads DVKVTQSSRYLVKRTGEKVFLECVQDMDHENMFWYRQDPGLGLRLIYFSYDVKMKEKGDIPEGYSVSREKKERFSLILESASTNQTSMYLCASGLVGGGSYNEQFFGPGTRLTVL.

This clonotype has a single count. The junction departs from the called germline gene at one end, perhaps through a read error. The rearrangement uses TRBV9 and TRBJ2-5; TRBD2 is a possible D gene (7 bases). The CDR3 is made up of 16 amino acids. From germline, CDR1 is SGDLS and CDR2 YYNGEE. DNA for the CDR3: TGTGCCAGCAGCGCAAAGGGGGGGGAGTACCAAGAGGCCCAGTACTTC. This translates into CASSAKGGEYQEAQYF.

The gene calls are TRBV28 and TRBJ2-1, with 13 bases that match TRBD2. Germline assignment: CDR1 MDHEN and CDR2 SYDVKM. V gave up 7 bases and J gave up 7 bases; unmatched junction bases: 16. The CDR3 loop spans 18 amino acids. The CDR3 DNA reads as TGTGCCAGCATCACCCACAGACTAGCGGGAGGCCTCGGGAATGAGCAGTTCTTC. This codes for CASITHRLAGGLGNEQFF.

This chain links TRBV29-1 with TRBJ2-2; 9 nucleotides match TRBD1. The germline CDR1 and CDR2 sequences are SQVTM and ANQGSEA. The CDR3 runs to 15 residues. V lost 5 bases to trimming and J lost 7 bases; unmatched junction nucleotides: 11. CDR3 nucleotide sequence: TGCAGCGTTTATCGTACAGGGGGCGTGGACGGGGAGCTGTTTTTT. Encoded protein: CSVYRTGGVDGELFF.

The genes are TRBV6-2 or TRBV6-3 and TRBJ2-1; 11 nucleotides align to TRBD2. The junction had 10 bases not matched to a gene; V was cut back by 4 bases and J by 8 bases. From germline, CDR1 is MNHEY and CDR2 SVGEGT. CDR3 size: 16 residues. The CDR3 loop reads CASSLNSGGAPHEQFF. CDR3 nucleotides: TGTGCCAGCAGTTTAAATAGCGGGGGGGCCCCCCATGAGCAGTTCTTC.

V usage is TRBV7-6 and J usage is TRBJ2-3, with 8 bases identical to TRBD2. The CDR3 consists of 15 residues. CDR1 is SGHVS and CDR2 is FNYEAQ in the germline V gene. Trimming cost V 3 bases and J 0 bases; bases outside gene matches: 2. The chain's CDR3 is CASSLASGSTDTQYF. For the CDR3, the DNA is TGTGCCAGCAGCTTGGCTAGCGGGAGCACAGATACGCAGTATTTT. The entire variable domain, with the rest obtained from reference TRBV7-6 and TRBJ2-3, is as follows: GAGVSQSPRYKVTKRGQDVALRCDPISGHVSLYWYRQALGQGPEFLTYFNYEAQQDKSGLPNDRFSAERPEGSISTLTIQRTEQRDSAMYRCASSLASGSTDTQYFGPGTRLTVL.

This clonotype appeared once. The V gene is TRBV18, the J gene TRBJ2-1; 9 bases fit TRBD1. CDR3 length: 18 amino acids. CDR1 and CDR2 from the germline V gene are KGHSH and LQKENI. The trim removed 5 bases at V and 5 bases at J, leaving 16 bases unmatched. CDR3 DNA: TGTGCCAGCTCAGTACTCCATGCTGGACAGGGGATAGACAATGAGCAGTTCTTC. This codes for CASSVLHAGQGIDNEQFF.

The V gene is TRBV7-8, the J gene TRBJ2-6; D is uncertain. The CDR3 totals 17 residues. Germline V lookup: CDR1 SGHVS, CDR2 FQNEAQ. V gave up 1 base and J gave up 0 bases, with 10 bases separating them. The CDR3 coding sequence is TGTGCCAGCAGCTTAGTCGGGTCAGCCTCTGGGGCCAACGTCCTGACTTTC. Translation gives CASSLVGSASGANVLTF.

This clonotype was seen a handful of times. The chain has TRBV25-1 and TRBJ2-7, with D perhaps assigned TRBD1 or TRBD2 (5 bases each). The CDR3 loop spans 16 amino acids. Germline lookup yields CDR1 MGHDK and CDR2 SYGVNS. V dropped 4 bases and J dropped 1 base, with 17 bases sitting between them. The CDR3 is CASSGGTGRWSYEQYF. The CDR3 DNA follows: TGTGCCAGCAGTGGGGGAACGGGACGGTGGTCCTACGAGCAGTACTTC.

With regard to this clonotype: The conserved phenylalanine or tryptophan normally closing the CDR3 is absent here, so this likely arose from a read error. This chain links TRBV12-3 or TRBV12-4 with TRBJ2-1, with TRBD1 identical over 7 bases. This CDR3 has 14 amino acids. The trim removed 2 bases at V and 2 bases at J, leaving 0 bases unmatched. CDR3 in amino acids: CASSLRGPYNEQFL. CDR3 nucleotide sequence: TGTGCCAGCAGTTTAAGGGGGCCCTACAATGAGCAGTTCCTC.

This clonotype appeared a few times. The chain couples TRBV2 to TRBJ2-5; 10 bases fit TRBD1. CDR1 is SNHLY, CDR2 FYNNEI, per germline. V was pared by 1 base and J by 4 bases, with 3 bases of the junction left unmatched. The CDR3 runs to 15 residues. CDR3 DNA sequence: TGTGCCAGCAGTGAAGGGACAGGGGGACGAGAGACCCAGTACTTC. Protein: CASSEGTGGRETQYF.

CDR3 sequence: CASSPQFYGEGKNIQYF. The DNA of the CDR3 is TGTGCCAGCTCACCACAATTCTACGGGGAGGGCAAAAACATTCAGTACTTC. V is TRBV18 and J is TRBJ2-4; TRBD2 aligns across 7 bases. V lost 1 base, J lost 3 bases, and 9 bases stayed unmatched. This CDR3 region has 17 residues. The germline V gene encodes CDR1 KGHSH and CDR2 LQKENI.

V is TRBV3-1 and J is TRBJ1-6; D might be TRBD1 (6 bases). V lost 7 bases to trimming and J lost 6 bases, with 13 bases between them. This CDR3 is built from 14 residues. Germline V gene data show CDR1 as LGHDT and CDR2 as YNNKEL (reference sequence). The CDR3 nucleotides read TGTGCCAGCAACGTACAGGGTTCTAATTCACCCCTCCACTTT. Amino acids: CASNVQGSNSPLHF.

This chain connects TRBV20-1 to TRBJ2-7; TRBD1 matches 7 bases. TRBJ2-5 explains the end of the DNA better; the J call may be wrong. The length of the CDR3 is 14 residues. The germline gives CDR1 DFQATT, CDR2 SNEGSKA (reference sequence). The CDR3 loop is CSADDRVLKETQYF. The CDR3 DNA reads as TGCAGTGCGGACGACAGGGTCCTAAAAGAGACCCAGTACTTC.

The chain joins TRBV14 to TRBJ2-7; D not certain. The germline CDR1 and CDR2 sequences are SGHDN and FVKESK. The CDR3 sequence is 13 residues long. The V and J ends lost 0 bases and 3 bases respectively, with 6 bases between them. The CDR3 sequence is CASSQDRNYEQYF. Here the CDR3 DNA reads TGTGCCAGCAGCCAAGACAGGAACTACGAGCAGTACTTC.